The rows below give T cell receptor beta chains drawn from one sample of a study of identical twins. One entry per CDR3 protein results from TCRdb running MiXCR on the 5' RACE reads. Here the sample spans about 430,000 distinct CDR3 sequences, approximately 17% being singletons. Sample: naive T cells sorted from blood. These receptors all stem from a man aged 45-65 years in good health. The CDR3 runs from the conserved cysteine through the conserved F or W. A D gene is named only where the DNA matches it firmly. Only some rows state a clone size, as once, few, many or a class for expanded clones.

>TRBD2|TRBV6-2/TRBV6-3|many|TRBJ2-7
CASGKSGRAAYEQYF
TGTGCCAGCGGAAAAAGCGGGAGGGCCGCGTACGAGCAGTACTTC
>.|TRBV29-1|few|TRBJ1-2
CSVEDPAGDGYTF
TGCAGCGTTGAAGACCCCGCTGGGGATGGCTACACCTTC
>.|TRBV10-3|.|TRBJ1-6
CAVRTDYNSPLHF
TGTGCCGTACGGACGGACTATAATTCACCCCTCCACTTT
>TRBD2|TRBV28|many|TRBJ2-2
CASSFLAGGPNTGELFF
TGTGCCAGCAGTTTCCTAGCGGGAGGGCCGAACACCGGGGAGCTGTTTTTT
>.|TRBV11-2|.|TRBJ2-3
CASSLVRHSGTDTQYF
TGTGCCAGCAGCTTAGTTCGTCATTCTGGCACAGATACGCAGTATTTT
>TRBD2|TRBV5-1|.|TRBJ2-2
CASSLGRVRLAGAGELFF
TGCGCCAGCAGCTTGGGTAGGGTTCGACTAGCGGGAGCCGGGGAGCTGTTTTTT
>TRBD1|TRBV6-1|.|TRBJ2-2
CATSNRDRGYGELFF
TGTGCCACTTCGAATCGGGACAGGGGATACGGGGAGCTGTTTTTT
>.|TRBV6-2/TRBV6-3|many|TRBJ2-3
CASSTYSGRQGDTQYF
TGTGCCAGCAGTACCTATAGCGGTCGACAGGGAGATACGCAGTATTTT
>.|TRBV12-3/TRBV12-4|.|TRBJ2-3
CASSSWGSYTDTQYF
TGTGCCAGCAGTTCCTGGGGGAGCTACACAGATACGCAGTATTTT
>.|TRBV27|many|TRBJ2-3
CASSLSRGLGTDTQYF
TGTGCCAGCAGTTTATCGAGAGGGCTTGGCACAGATACGCAGTATTTT
>.|TRBV27|.|TRBJ2-7
CASSIRGTEQYF
TGTGCCAGCAGTATAAGGGGTACCGAGCAGTACTTC
>TRBD1|TRBV28|few|TRBJ1-2
CASSLRDRVGGYTF
TGTGCCAGCAGTTTGAGGGACAGGGTGGGCGGCTACACCTTC
>.|TRBV27|.|TRBJ1-1
CASRVDGPRNTEAFF
TGTGCCAGCAGGGTTGACGGCCCCCGGAACACTGAAGCTTTCTTT
>TRBD2|TRBV10-3|.|TRBJ2-1
CAISELALAGGSRWSRNEQFF
TGTGCCATCAGTGAACTAGCACTAGCGGGGGGGTCCCGCTGGTCGCGCAATGAGCAGTTCTTC
>.|TRBV6-2/TRBV6-3|few|TRBJ1-2
CASRRGSYGYTF
TGTGCCAGCAGGAGGGGTTCCTATGGCTACACCTTC
>TRBD1|TRBV7-2|.|TRBJ1-3
CASSLGPDRGGNTIYF
TGTGCCAGCAGCTTAGGACCGGACAGGGGTGGAAACACCATATATTTT
>TRBD1|TRBV5-1|many|TRBJ1-1
CASRGTGTVNTEAFF
TGCGCCAGCAGAGGGACTGGGACAGTCAACACTGAAGCTTTCTTT
>.|TRBV28|.|TRBJ2-3
CASSLSAGLGDTQYF
TGTGCCAGCAGTTTATCTGCGGGACTCGGAGATACGCAGTATTTT
>TRBD1|TRBV7-9|few|TRBJ1-6
CASNAGTENSPLHF
TGTGCCAGCAATGCCGGGACAGAGAATTCACCCCTCCACTTT
>.|TRBV20-1|many|TRBJ2-2
CSAREDRFPVGELFF
TGCAGTGCCCGGGAAGACAGGTTCCCCGTCGGGGAGCTGTTTTTT
>TRBD1|TRBV3-1|.|TRBJ2-4
CASSQGFRDREAKRAKNIQYF
TGTGCCAGCAGCCAAGGGTTTCGGGACAGGGAGGCGAAAAGGGCCAAAAACATTCAGTACTTC